This T cell receptor beta chain came from a study of molecular identifiers for immune sequencing clone quantification. TCRdb passed the PCR reads through MiXCR, listing each CDR3 protein once. The sample yields 97,000 or so distinct CDR3 sequences, 30% to 35% seen once. The CD8+CD4-CCR7+CD45RA+ phenotype defined the sorted naive CD8 T cells. The CDR3 loop spans 14 amino acids. The V gene's germline CDR1 is SGHVS and CDR2 FNYEAQ. In regard to this clonotype: At one end the junction does not follow the germline gene, possibly because of a read error.

The chain is built from TRBV7-6 and TRBJ1-1; a possible D gene is TRBD1 (5 bases). Sequences were obtained from naive CD8+ T cells from blood, with Jurkat cell RNA spiked in. Subset reported: FACS-sorted CD8+CD4-CCR7+CD45RA+ naive T cells. The TCR sequence derives from a human donor in good health. Some libraries in this study had Jurkat cell RNA spiked in. The CDR3 bases are TGTGCCAGCAGCGGAGGCGGGAGGGGCTCTGATGCTTTCTTT. Its protein product is CASSGGGRGSDAFF.